This TCR beta chain was retrieved from a study of cytomegalovirus exposure and HLA in healthy donors. This CDR3 is 15 amino acids long. Germline values: CDR1 SNHLY, CDR2 FYNNEI. V dropped 5 bases and J dropped 3 bases, with 17 bases sitting between them. 13 Jbeta primers and 60 Vbeta primers were used for the PCR. The protocol was immunoSEQ multiplex PCR, while the TCRdb copy is restricted to in-frame clones and leaves out a portion. The profile shows around 200,000 clones, 75% to 90% of them singletons. This clone was seen once. The genes are TRBV2 and TRBJ2-7; tentatively, D is TRBD2 (6 bases). The sample taken for sequencing was PBMCs. The TCR originated in a woman between 35 and 50 years old in good health and CMV-seronegative. DNA of the CDR3: TGTGCCAGCAGTCTGGGAGGAAATCGTTTCTACGAGCAGTACTTC. Translating it yields CASSLGGNRFYEQYF.